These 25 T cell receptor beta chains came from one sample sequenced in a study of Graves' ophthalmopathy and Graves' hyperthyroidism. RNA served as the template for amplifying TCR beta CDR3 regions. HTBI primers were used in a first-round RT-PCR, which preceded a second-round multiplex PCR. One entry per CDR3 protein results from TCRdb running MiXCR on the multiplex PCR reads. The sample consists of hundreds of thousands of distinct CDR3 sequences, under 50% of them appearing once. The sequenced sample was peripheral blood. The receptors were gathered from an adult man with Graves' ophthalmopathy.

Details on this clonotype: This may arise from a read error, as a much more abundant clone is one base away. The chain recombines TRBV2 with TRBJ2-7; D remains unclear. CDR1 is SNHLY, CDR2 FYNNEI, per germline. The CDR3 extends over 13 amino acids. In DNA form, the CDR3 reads TGTACCACCTCTCATGGGGAAGGATACGAGCAGTACTTC. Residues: CTTSHGEGYEQYF.

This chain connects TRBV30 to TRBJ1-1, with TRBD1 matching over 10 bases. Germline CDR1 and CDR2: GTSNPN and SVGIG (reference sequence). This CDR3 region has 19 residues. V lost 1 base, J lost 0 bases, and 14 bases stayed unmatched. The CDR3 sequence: CAWSGFYFRDRGMNTEAFF. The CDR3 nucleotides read TGTGCCTGGAGTGGCTTCTACTTCCGGGACAGGGGAATGAACACTGAAGCTTTCTTT. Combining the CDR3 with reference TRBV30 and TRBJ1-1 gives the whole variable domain SQTIHQWPATLVQPVGSPLSLECTVEGTSNPNLYWYRQAAGRGLQLLFYSVGIGQISSEVPQNLSASRPQDRQFILSSKKLLLSDSGFYLCAWSGFYFRDRGMNTEAFFGQGTRLTVV.

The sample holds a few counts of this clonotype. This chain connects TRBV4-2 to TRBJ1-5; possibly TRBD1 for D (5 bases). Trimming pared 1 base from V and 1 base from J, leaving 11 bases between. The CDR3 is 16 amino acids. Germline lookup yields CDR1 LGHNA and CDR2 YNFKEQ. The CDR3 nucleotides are TGTGCCAGCAGCCAAGGCCCTGGGGGGAGCAATCAGCCCCAGCATTTT. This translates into CASSQGPGGSNQPQHF.

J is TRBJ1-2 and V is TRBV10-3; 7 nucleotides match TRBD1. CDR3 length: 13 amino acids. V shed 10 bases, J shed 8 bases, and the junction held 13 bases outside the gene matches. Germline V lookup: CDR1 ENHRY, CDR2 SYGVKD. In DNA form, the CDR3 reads TGTGCCAGCACCAACCTATGGACAGGCGGCTACACCTTC. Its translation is CASTNLWTGGYTF.

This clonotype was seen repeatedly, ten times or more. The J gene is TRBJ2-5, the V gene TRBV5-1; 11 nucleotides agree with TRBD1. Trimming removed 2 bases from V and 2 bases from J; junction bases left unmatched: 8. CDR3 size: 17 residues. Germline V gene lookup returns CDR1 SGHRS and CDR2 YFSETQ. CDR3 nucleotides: TGCGCCAGCAGCTTCCTAGACCGGGACAGGGGGCAAGAGACCCAGTACTTC. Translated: CASSFLDRDRGQETQYF.

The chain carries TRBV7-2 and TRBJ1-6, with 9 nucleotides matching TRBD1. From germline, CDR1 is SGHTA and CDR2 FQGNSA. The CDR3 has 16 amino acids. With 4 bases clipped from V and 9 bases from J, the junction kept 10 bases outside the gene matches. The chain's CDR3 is CASSSDRDRVTSPLHF. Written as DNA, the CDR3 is TGTGCCAGCAGCTCAGACCGGGACAGGGTCACTTCACCCCTCCACTTT.

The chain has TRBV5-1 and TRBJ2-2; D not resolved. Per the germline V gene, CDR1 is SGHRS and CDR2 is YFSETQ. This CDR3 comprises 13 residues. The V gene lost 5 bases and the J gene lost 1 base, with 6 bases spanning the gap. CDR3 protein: CASSWGNTGELFF. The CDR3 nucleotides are TGCGCCAGCAGTTGGGGGAACACCGGGGAGCTGTTTTTT.

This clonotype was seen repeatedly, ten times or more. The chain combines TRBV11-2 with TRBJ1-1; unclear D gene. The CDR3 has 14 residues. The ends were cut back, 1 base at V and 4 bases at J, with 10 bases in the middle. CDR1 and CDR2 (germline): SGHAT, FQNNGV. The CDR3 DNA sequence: TGTGCCAGCAGCTTAGGGGCCCTGGGCACTGAAGCTTTCTTT. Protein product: CASSLGALGTEAFF.

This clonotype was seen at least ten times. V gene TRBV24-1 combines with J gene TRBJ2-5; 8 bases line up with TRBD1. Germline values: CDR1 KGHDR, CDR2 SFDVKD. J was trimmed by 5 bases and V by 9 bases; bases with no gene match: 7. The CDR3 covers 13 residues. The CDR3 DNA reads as TGTGCCACCCAGGGGGCGGGTCTGGAGACCCAGTACTTC. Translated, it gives CATQGAGLETQYF.

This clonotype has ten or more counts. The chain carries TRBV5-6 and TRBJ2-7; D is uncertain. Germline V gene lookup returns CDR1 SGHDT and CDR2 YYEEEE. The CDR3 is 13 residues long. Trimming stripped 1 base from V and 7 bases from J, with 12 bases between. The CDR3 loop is CASSLSVSREQYF. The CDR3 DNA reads TGTGCCAGCAGCTTGTCGGTGTCGAGGGAGCAGTACTTC.

CDR3 loop: CASPGPLYGYTF. The CDR3 DNA is TGTGCCAGCCCGGGACCATTATATGGCTACACCTTC. This chain uses TRBV2 with TRBJ1-2, with D possibly TRBD1 on 5 matching bases. Germline V gives CDR1 SNHLY, CDR2 FYNNEI. The CDR3 is 12 residues long. Between the trimmed V and J ends, which lost 8 bases and 5 bases, there was a span of 12 bases.

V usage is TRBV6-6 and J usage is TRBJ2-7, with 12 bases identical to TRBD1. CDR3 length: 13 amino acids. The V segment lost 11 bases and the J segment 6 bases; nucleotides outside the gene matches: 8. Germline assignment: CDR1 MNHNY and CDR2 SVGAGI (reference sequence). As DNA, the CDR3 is TGTGCCGCAACCGGGACAGGGGGCCGCGAGCAGTACTTC. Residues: CAATGTGGREQYF.

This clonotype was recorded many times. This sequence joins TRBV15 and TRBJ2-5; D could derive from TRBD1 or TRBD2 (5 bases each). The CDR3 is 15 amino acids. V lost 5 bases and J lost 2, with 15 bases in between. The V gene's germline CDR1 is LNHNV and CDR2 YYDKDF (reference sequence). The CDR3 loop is CATSGTRPWQETQYF. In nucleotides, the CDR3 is TGTGCCACCAGCGGGACGCGACCGTGGCAAGAGACCCAGTACTTC.

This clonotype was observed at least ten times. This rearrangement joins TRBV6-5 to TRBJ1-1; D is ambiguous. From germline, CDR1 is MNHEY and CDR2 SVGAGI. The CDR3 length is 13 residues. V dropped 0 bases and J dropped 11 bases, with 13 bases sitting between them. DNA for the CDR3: TGTGCCAGCAGTTACTCGGAGGCAAGGAGGGCTTTCTTT. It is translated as CASSYSEARRAFF.

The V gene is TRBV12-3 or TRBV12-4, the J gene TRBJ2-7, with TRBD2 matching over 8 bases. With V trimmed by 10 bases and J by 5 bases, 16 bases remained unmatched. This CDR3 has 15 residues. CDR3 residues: CATGYGLAGADEQYF. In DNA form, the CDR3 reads TGTGCCACCGGATACGGTCTAGCGGGTGCAGACGAGCAGTACTTC.

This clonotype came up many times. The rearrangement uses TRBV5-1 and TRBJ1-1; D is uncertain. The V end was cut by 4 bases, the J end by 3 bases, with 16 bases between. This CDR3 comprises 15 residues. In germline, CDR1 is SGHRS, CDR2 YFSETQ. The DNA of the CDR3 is TGCGCCAGCAGCCGAGGGCCGGCAGCCGACACTGAAGCTTTCTTT. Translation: CASSRGPAADTEAFF. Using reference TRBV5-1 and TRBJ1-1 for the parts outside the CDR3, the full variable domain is KAGVTQTPRYLIKTRGQQVTLSCSPISGHRSVSWYQQTPGQGLQFLFEYFSETQRNKGNFPGRFSGRQFSNSRSEMNVSTLELGDSALYLCASSRGPAADTEAFFGQGTRLTVV.

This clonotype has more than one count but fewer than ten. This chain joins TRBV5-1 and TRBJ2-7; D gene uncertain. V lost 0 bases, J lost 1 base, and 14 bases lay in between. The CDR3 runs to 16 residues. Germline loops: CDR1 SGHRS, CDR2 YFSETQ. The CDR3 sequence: CASSLASFGQSYEQYF. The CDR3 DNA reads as TGCGCCAGCAGCTTGGCCAGCTTTGGGCAGTCCTACGAGCAGTACTTC.

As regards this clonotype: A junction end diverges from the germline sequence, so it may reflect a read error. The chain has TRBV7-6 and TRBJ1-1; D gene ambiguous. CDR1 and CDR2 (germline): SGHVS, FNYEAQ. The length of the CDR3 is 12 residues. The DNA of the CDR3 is TGTGCTAGCAGCTCGTGGAACACTGAAGCTTTCTTT. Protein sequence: CASSSWNTEAFF.

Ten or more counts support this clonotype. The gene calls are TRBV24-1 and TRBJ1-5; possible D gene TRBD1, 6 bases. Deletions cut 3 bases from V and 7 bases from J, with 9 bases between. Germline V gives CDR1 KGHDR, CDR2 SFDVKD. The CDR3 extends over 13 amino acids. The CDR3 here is CATSDTGRQPQHF. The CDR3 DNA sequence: TGTGCCACCAGTGATACAGGGCGGCAGCCCCAGCATTTT.

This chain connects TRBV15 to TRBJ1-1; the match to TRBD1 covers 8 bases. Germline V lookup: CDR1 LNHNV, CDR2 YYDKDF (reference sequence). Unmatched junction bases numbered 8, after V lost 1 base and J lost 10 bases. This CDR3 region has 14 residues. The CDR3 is CATSRVSGGPAAFF. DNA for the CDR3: TGTGCCACCAGCAGAGTTTCAGGGGGCCCTGCAGCTTTCTTT.

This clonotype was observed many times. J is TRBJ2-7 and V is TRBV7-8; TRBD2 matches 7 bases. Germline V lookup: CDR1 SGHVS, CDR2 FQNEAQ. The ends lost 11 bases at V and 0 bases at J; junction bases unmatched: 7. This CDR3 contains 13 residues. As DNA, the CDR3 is TGTGCCTCCCGGGGGGTCCTCTCCTACGAGCAGTACTTC. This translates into CASRGVLSYEQYF.

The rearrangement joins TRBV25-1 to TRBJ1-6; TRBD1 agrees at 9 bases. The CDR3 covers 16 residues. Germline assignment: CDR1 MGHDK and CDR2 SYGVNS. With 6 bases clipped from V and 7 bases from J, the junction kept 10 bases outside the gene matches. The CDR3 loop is CASREGGTGNNSPLHF. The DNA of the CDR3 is TGTGCCAGCAGAGAAGGCGGGACAGGGAACAATTCACCCCTCCACTTT.

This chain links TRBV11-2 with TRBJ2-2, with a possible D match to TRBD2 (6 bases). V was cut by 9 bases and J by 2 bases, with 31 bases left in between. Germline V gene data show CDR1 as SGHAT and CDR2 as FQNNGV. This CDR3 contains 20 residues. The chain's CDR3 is CASIPGSYVLQAPNTGELFF. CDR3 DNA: TGTGCCAGTATTCCCGGGAGTTACGTTTTACAGGCTCCAAACACCGGGGAGCTGTTTTTT.

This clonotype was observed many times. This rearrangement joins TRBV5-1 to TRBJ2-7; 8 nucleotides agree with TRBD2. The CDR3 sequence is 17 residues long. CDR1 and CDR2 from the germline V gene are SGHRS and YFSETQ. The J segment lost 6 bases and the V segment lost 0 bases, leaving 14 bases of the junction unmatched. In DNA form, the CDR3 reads TGCGCCAGCAGCTTGGCCTTTAGTCGCGGGACTAGAGGCGAGCAGTACTTC. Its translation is CASSLAFSRGTRGEQYF.

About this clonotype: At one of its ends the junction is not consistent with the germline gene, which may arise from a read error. In nucleotides, the CDR3 is TGCGCCAGCAGCAGGAGGGGACCTACGAGCTCCTATAATTCACCCCTCCACTTT. It codes for CASSRRGPTSSYNSPLHF. The chain uses TRBV5-4 and TRBJ1-6; D is possibly TRBD1 (5 bases). Germline V gene sequence: CDR1 SGHNT, CDR2 YYREEE (reference sequence). This CDR3 has 18 residues. Drawing the rest from reference TRBV5-4 and TRBJ1-6, the complete variable domain is ETGVTQSPTHLIKTRGQQVTLRCSSQSGHNTVSWYQQALGQGPQFIFQYYREEENGRGNFPPRFSGLQFPNYSSELNVNALELDDSALYLCASSRRGPTSSYNSPLHFGNGTRLTVT.